These 26 T cell receptor beta chains were sequenced from one sample in a study of control samples from healthy donors and cancer patients. Profiling relied on immunoSEQ multiplex PCR, and the TCRdb table lists in-frame clones only, not all of them. The sample holds fewer than 95,000 clones, about 84% seen once. Sequencing was carried out using blood. The receptors were sampled from a woman in her forties in good health.

This clone was counted only a few times. The rearrangement joins TRBV30 to TRBJ2-7; D possibly corresponds to TRBD2 (6 bases). Deletions cut 5 bases from V and 5 bases from J, with 13 bases between. The germline gives CDR1 GTSNPN, CDR2 SVGIG (reference sequence). The CDR3 runs 12 residues. CDR3 loop: CAWSGLSDEQYF. In DNA form, the CDR3 reads TGTGCCTGGTCTGGACTATCCGACGAGCAGTACTTC.

J is TRBJ2-3 and V is TRBV5-1; D unresolved. The CDR3 spans 13 residues. With 2 bases removed from V and 6 bases from J, the gap between germline ends came to 10 bases. Germline CDR1 and CDR2: SGHRS and YFSETQ. CDR3 region: CASSFGLVDTQYF. In nucleotides, the CDR3 is TGCGCCAGCAGCTTCGGGCTCGTGGATACGCAGTATTTT.

In its sample, this clone was seen many times. V is TRBV6-5 and J is TRBJ1-2; D is uncertain. The CDR3 contains 14 residues. Trimming cost V 4 bases and J 2 bases, with 11 bases left between them. Germline CDR1 reads MNHEY; CDR2 reads SVGAGI. This CDR3 is CASSSQQTNYGYTF. For the CDR3, the DNA is TGTGCCAGCAGTTCCCAACAGACCAACTATGGCTACACCTTC.

The CDR3 bases are TGTGCCAGCAGCCCCCGGGACAGGGCGTTGGACATTCAGTACTTC. It codes for CASSPRDRALDIQYF. This chain joins TRBV5-6 and TRBJ2-4; 9 bases are shared with TRBD1. This CDR3 is 15 amino acids long. The germline V gene has CDR1 SGHDT and CDR2 YYEEEE. The J segment lost 8 bases and the V segment lost 4 bases, leaving 10 bases of the junction unmatched. Using reference TRBV5-6 and TRBJ2-4 for the parts outside the CDR3, the full variable domain is DAGVTQSPTHLIKTRGQQVTLRCSPKSGHDTVSWYQQALGQGPQFIFQYYEEEERQRGNFPDRFSGHQFPNYSSELNVNALLLGDSALYLCASSPRDRALDIQYFGAGTRLSVL.

This clone was counted between two and nine times. This chain links TRBV11-1 with TRBJ1-1; unclear D gene. V was pared by 4 bases and J by 4 bases, with 16 bases between. CDR1 is SGHAT, CDR2 FQDESV, per germline (reference sequence). This CDR3 contains 15 residues. For the CDR3, the DNA is TGTGCCAGCAGCTATCGAGGCCTTGCCTCCACTGAAGCTTTCTTT. This gives the protein CASSYRGLASTEAFF.

The sample holds one count of this clone. V and J are TRBV12-3 or TRBV12-4 and TRBJ1-1, with D possibly TRBD1 on 5 matching bases. V was trimmed by 5 bases and J by 11 bases, leaving 12 bases between them. The CDR3 extends over 11 amino acids. The CDR3 DNA sequence: TGTGCCAGCAGTCCCGGACATAATGCTTTCTTT. Amino acid sequence: CASSPGHNAFF.

V gene TRBV12-3 or TRBV12-4 combines with J gene TRBJ1-4; D remains unclear. V lost 3 bases and J lost 6, with 2 bases in between. CDR3 length: 11 residues. CDR3 sequence reads: CASSFDEKLFF. The CDR3 DNA is TGTGCCAGCAGTTTTGATGAAAAACTGTTTTTT.

V is TRBV6-1 and J is TRBJ1-5; TRBD1 agrees at 9 bases. CDR3 size: 13 residues. Trimming removed 1 base from V and 11 bases from J; junction bases left unmatched: 3. Germline-derived CDR1 and CDR2 are MNHNS and SASEGT. CDR3 protein: CASSEGDRVSQHF. CDR3 nucleotide sequence: TGTGCCAGCAGTGAAGGGGACAGGGTTTCCCAGCATTTT.

The CDR3 protein is CASSPGTGIYEQYF. CDR3 DNA: TGTGCCAGCAGTCCCGGGACAGGGATCTACGAGCAGTACTTC. V gene TRBV6-5 combines with J gene TRBJ2-7, with 9 nucleotides matching TRBD1. Germline trimming cut 5 bases from V and 3 bases from J; bases unmatched to any gene: 5. This CDR3 contains 14 residues. CDR1 is MNHEY, CDR2 SVGAGI, per germline.

The gene calls are TRBV7-3 and TRBJ2-3, with 11 bases identical to TRBD2. The CDR3 is made up of 15 amino acids. Germline values: CDR1 SGHTA, CDR2 FQGTGA. V dropped 5 bases and J dropped 4; count of bases not matched to a gene: 5. CDR3 amino acids: CASSLSGGAADTQYF. Here the CDR3 DNA reads TGTGCCAGCAGCCTTAGCGGGGGGGCCGCAGATACGCAGTATTTT.

This chain links TRBV15 with TRBJ1-5, with D possibly being TRBD1 (5 bases). Per the germline V gene, CDR1 is LNHNV and CDR2 is YYDKDF (reference sequence). The CDR3 totals 13 residues. The V end was cut by 5 bases, the J end by 4 bases, with 9 bases between. CDR3 nucleotide sequence: TGTGCCACCAGCGGGGGTCAAAATCAGCCCCAGCATTTT. Translating gives CATSGGQNQPQHF. The full variable domain, rest sourced from reference TRBV15 and TRBJ1-5, is DAMVIQNPRYQVTQFGKPVTLSCSQTLNHNVMYWYQQKSSQAPKLLFHYYDKDFNNEADTPDNFQSRRPNTSFCFLDIRSPGLGDTAMYLCATSGGQNQPQHFGDGTRLSIL.

CDR3 residues: CASIERGGVSNQPQHF. CDR3 coding DNA: TGCGCCAGCATCGAACGGGGGGGAGTTAGCAATCAGCCCCAGCATTTT. The chain combines TRBV10-1 with TRBJ1-5; D is possibly TRBD1 (5 bases). This CDR3 has 16 amino acids. Deletions cut 7 bases from V and 0 bases from J, with 16 bases between. The germline gives CDR1 WNHNN, CDR2 SYGVQD (reference sequence).

V is TRBV5-1 and J is TRBJ2-1, with a weak D call TRBD2 (5 bases). The CDR3 is 15 residues long. Germline CDR1 reads SGHRS; CDR2 reads YFSETQ. Trimming stripped 0 bases from V and 3 bases from J, with 10 bases between. The chain's CDR3 is CASSLGLAGYNEQFF. CDR3 nucleotide sequence: TGCGCCAGCAGCTTGGGGCTAGCTGGCTACAATGAGCAGTTCTTC.

This chain links TRBV15 with TRBJ2-3; 8 bases line up with TRBD1. Trimming cost V 8 bases and J 3 bases; bases outside gene matches: 10. Germline CDR1 and CDR2: LNHNV and YYDKDF (reference sequence). This CDR3 contains 15 residues. CDR3 loop: CATSQGARRTDTQYF. CDR3 nucleotide sequence: TGTGCCACCTCGCAGGGGGCGCGAAGGACAGATACGCAGTATTTT. Drawing the rest from reference TRBV15 and TRBJ2-3, the complete variable domain is DAMVIQNPRYQVTQFGKPVTLSCSQTLNHNVMYWYQQKSSQAPKLLFHYYDKDFNNEADTPDNFQSRRPNTSFCFLDIRSPGLGDTAMYLCATSQGARRTDTQYFGPGTRLTVL.

This clone was picked up a small number of times. This chain joins TRBV12-5 and TRBJ2-4; a possible D gene is TRBD1 (6 bases). CDR3 length equals 15 residues. Germline V gene lookup returns CDR1 LGHNT and CDR2 FRNRAP. Trimming left V 6 bases short and J 0 bases short, with 12 bases between. CDR3 coding DNA: TGTGCTAGTGGCCCTGGGACAATAGCCAAAAACATTCAGTACTTC. It specifies CASGPGTIAKNIQYF.

This clone was picked up one time. The gene calls are TRBV5-1 and TRBJ1-4; 7 bases line up with TRBD1. Germline CDR1 and CDR2: SGHRS and YFSETQ. With 0 bases clipped from V and 9 bases from J, the junction kept 5 bases outside the gene matches. The CDR3 is 14 amino acids. In nucleotides, the CDR3 is TGCGCCAGCAGCTTGGTAGGGGGCGATCAAAAACTGTTTTTT. This translates into CASSLVGGDQKLFF.

This chain joins TRBV27 and TRBJ2-3; 7 positions agree with TRBD1. V was pared by 2 bases and J by 2 bases, with 4 bases of the junction left unmatched. The germline V gene has CDR1 MNHEY and CDR2 SMNVEV (reference sequence). This CDR3 is built from 15 residues. The CDR3 sequence is CASSLLDRVTDTQYF. CDR3 coding DNA: TGTGCCAGCAGTTTACTAGACAGGGTCACAGATACGCAGTATTTT.

This clone appeared a few times. This rearrangement joins TRBV25-1 to TRBJ1-4, with D possibly being TRBD1 (6 bases). CDR1 and CDR2 from the germline V gene are MGHDK and SYGVNS. The CDR3 loop spans 14 amino acids. The V end was cut by 1 base, the J end by 4 bases, with 7 bases between. Written as DNA, the CDR3 is TGTGCCAGCAGTGAATCAGGGGTTAATGAAAAACTGTTTTTT. As protein: CASSESGVNEKLFF.

The rearrangement uses TRBV6-2 or TRBV6-3 and TRBJ2-4; 9 bases match TRBD1. Germline values: CDR1 MNHEY, CDR2 SVGEGT. V was pared by 4 bases and J by 2 bases, with 3 bases of the junction left unmatched. The CDR3 consists of 15 residues. CDR3 in DNA: TGTGCCAGCAGTTCCTACAGGGGGCCCAAAAACATTCAGTACTTC. It encodes CASSSYRGPKNIQYF.

This clone was observed once. The chain recombines TRBV9 with TRBJ1-2; D gene ambiguous. The CDR3 runs to 13 residues. Trimming removed 0 bases at V and 4 bases at J, with 7 bases between. Germline CDR1 and CDR2: SGDLS and YYNGEE. CDR3: CASSVGGSYGYTF. DNA for the CDR3: TGTGCCAGCAGCGTAGGGGGTTCCTATGGCTACACCTTC.

The J gene is TRBJ2-7, the V gene TRBV30; 9 bases match TRBD1. V dropped 5 bases and J dropped 4; count of bases not matched to a gene: 9. This CDR3 has 14 amino acids. The V gene's germline CDR1 is GTSNPN and CDR2 SVGIG (reference sequence). The CDR3 DNA reads as TGTGCCTGGGATCCCGGGACAGGGACTTACGAGCAGTACTTC. Translating gives CAWDPGTGTYEQYF.

The rearrangement joins TRBV20-1 to TRBJ2-3, with 7 nucleotides matching TRBD2. Germline CDR1 is DFQATT and CDR2 is SNEGSKA (reference sequence). The CDR3 totals 11 residues. Germline trimming cut 7 bases from V and 6 bases from J; bases unmatched to any gene: 4. The CDR3 region has the DNA TGCAGTGTCCCACTAGCGGATACGCAGTATTTT. Protein: CSVPLADTQYF.

V is TRBV30 and J is TRBJ1-1; 8 nucleotides align to TRBD1. The CDR3 is 17 residues long. V lost 3 bases, J lost 4 bases, and 16 bases stayed unmatched. Per germline, CDR1 GTSNPN and CDR2 SVGIG (reference sequence). CDR3 sequence reads: CAWSPEDRVIDGTEAFF. The CDR3 DNA sequence: TGTGCCTGGAGCCCCGAGGACAGGGTAATAGATGGCACTGAAGCTTTCTTT. The variable domain in full, with the rest retrieved from reference TRBV30 and TRBJ1-1, is SQTIHQWPATLVQPVGSPLSLECTVEGTSNPNLYWYRQAAGRGLQLLFYSVGIGQISSEVPQNLSASRPQDRQFILSSKKLLLSDSGFYLCAWSPEDRVIDGTEAFFGQGTRLTVV.

The rearrangement uses TRBV5-4 and TRBJ2-1; D perhaps matches TRBD1 (6 bases). The CDR3 consists of 16 residues. Germline-derived CDR1 and CDR2 are SGHNT and YYREEE (reference sequence). Trimming cost V 4 bases and J 0 bases, with 14 bases left between them. The CDR3 nucleotides are TGTGCCAGCAGCGGATCTACAGGGAGCTCCTACAATGAGCAGTTCTTC. This translates into CASSGSTGSSYNEQFF. Drawing the rest from reference TRBV5-4 and TRBJ2-1, the complete variable domain is ETGVTQSPTHLIKTRGQQVTLRCSSQSGHNTVSWYQQALGQGPQFIFQYYREEENGRGNFPPRFSGLQFPNYSSELNVNALELDDSALYLCASSGSTGSSYNEQFFGPGTRLTVL.

The V and J genes are TRBV5-6 and TRBJ1-4, with D tentatively TRBD1 (6 bases). CDR1 and CDR2 (germline): SGHDT, YYEEEE. Between the trimmed V and J ends, which lost 1 base and 6 bases, there was a span of 10 bases. There are 14 residues in the CDR3. CDR3 DNA: TGTGCCAGCAGCTTGACCCCAGGGGATGAAAAACTGTTTTTT. It specifies CASSLTPGDEKLFF. Full variable domain (rest looked up from reference TRBV5-6 and TRBJ1-4): DAGVTQSPTHLIKTRGQQVTLRCSPKSGHDTVSWYQQALGQGPQFIFQYYEEEERQRGNFPDRFSGHQFPNYSSELNVNALLLGDSALYLCASSLTPGDEKLFFGSGTQLSVL.

This clone is medium-sized (0.01 to 0.1%) within its sample. The chain uses TRBV14 and TRBJ2-3, with no clear D. This CDR3 is built from 13 residues. Trimming left V 2 bases short and J 11 bases short, with 14 bases between. The germline V gene encodes CDR1 SGHDN and CDR2 FVKESK. The CDR3 nucleotides read TGTGCCAGCAGCCAAAGTCCAGGTGGAGTGCAGTATTTT. Its translation is CASSQSPGGVQYF.